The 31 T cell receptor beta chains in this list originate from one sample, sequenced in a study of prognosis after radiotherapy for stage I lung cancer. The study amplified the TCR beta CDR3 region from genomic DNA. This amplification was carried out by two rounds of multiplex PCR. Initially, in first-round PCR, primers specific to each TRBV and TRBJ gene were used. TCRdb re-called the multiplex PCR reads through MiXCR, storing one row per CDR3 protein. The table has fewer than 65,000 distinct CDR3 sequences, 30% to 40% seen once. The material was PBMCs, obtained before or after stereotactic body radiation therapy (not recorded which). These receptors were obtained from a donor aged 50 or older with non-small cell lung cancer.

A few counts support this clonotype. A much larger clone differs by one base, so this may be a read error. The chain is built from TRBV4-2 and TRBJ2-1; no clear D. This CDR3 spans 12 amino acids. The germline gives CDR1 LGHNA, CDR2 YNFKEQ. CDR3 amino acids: CASSQGNGEHFF. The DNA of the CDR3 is TGTGCCAGCAGCCAAGGAAATGGTGAGCATTTCTTC.

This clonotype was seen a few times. The CDR3 DNA follows: TGTGCCAGCAGTGGGGGGGGGGGGGCTAATGAGCAGTTCTTC. Translating it yields CASSGGGGANEQFF. The J gene is TRBJ2-1, the V gene TRBV5-4; maybe TRBD2 (7 bases). V was clipped by 5 bases and J by 7 bases, with 16 bases between them. This CDR3 spans 14 amino acids. The V gene's germline CDR1 is SGHNT and CDR2 YYREEE (reference sequence). The full variable domain, with the rest looked up from reference TRBV5-4 and TRBJ2-1, is ETGVTQSPTHLIKTRGQQVTLRCSSQSGHNTVSWYQQALGQGPQFIFQYYREEENGRGNFPPRFSGLQFPNYSSELNVNALELDDSALYLCASSGGGGANEQFFGPGTRLTVL.

The CDR3 is CASSPPANEKLFF. CDR3 DNA sequence: TGTGCCAGCAGCCCCCCCGCTAATGAAAAACTGTTTTTT. The rearrangement uses TRBV3-1 and TRBJ1-4; no clear D gene. In germline, CDR1 is LGHDT, CDR2 YNNKEL (reference sequence). Trimming shortened V by 4 bases and J by 3 bases, and 6 bases separated the two germline ends. The CDR3 sequence is 13 residues long.

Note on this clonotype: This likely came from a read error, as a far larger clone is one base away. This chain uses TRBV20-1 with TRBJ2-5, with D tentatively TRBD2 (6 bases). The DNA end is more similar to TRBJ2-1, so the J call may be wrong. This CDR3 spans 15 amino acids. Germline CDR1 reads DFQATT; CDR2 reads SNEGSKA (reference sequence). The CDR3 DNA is TGCAGTGCTAGAGAGCGGACTATCGGATCCGATGAGCAGTTCTTC. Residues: CSARERTIGSDEQFF.

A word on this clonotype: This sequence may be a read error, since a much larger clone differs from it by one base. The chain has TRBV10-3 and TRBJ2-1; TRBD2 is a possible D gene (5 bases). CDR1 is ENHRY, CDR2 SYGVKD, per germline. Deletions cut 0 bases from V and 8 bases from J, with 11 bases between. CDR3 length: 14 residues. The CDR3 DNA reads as TGTGCCATCAGTGAGTCGACTATCCTGGATGAGCAGTTCTTC. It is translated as CAISESTILDEQFF.

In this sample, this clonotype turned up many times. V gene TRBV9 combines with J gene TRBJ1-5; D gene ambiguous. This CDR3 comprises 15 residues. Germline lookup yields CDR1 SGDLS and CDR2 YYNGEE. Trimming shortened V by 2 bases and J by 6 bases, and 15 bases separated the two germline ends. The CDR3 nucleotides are TGTGCCAGCAGCGTCCACGCAGGAGAAGGTCAGCCCCAGCATTTT. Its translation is CASSVHAGEGQPQHF.

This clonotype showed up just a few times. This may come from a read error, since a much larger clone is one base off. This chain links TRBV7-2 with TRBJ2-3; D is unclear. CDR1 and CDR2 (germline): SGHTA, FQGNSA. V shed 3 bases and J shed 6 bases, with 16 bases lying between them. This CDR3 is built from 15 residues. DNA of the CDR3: TGTGCCAGCAGCTTTAATGGGCATCCCGGGGATACGCAGTATTTT. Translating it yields CASSFNGHPGDTQYF. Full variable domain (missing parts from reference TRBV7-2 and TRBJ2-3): GAGVSQSPSNKVTEKGKDVELRCDPISGHTALYWYRQSLGQGLEFLIYFQGNSAPDKSGLPSDRFSAERTGGSVSTLTIQRTQQEDSAVYLCASSFNGHPGDTQYFGPGTRLTVL.

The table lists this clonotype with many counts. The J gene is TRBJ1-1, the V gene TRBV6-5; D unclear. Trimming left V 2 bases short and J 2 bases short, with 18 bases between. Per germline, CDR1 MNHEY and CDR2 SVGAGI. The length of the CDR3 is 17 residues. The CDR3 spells CASSYSRLGRPNTEAFF. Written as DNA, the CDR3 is TGTGCCAGCAGTTACAGTCGGCTTGGGCGGCCAAACACTGAAGCTTTCTTT.

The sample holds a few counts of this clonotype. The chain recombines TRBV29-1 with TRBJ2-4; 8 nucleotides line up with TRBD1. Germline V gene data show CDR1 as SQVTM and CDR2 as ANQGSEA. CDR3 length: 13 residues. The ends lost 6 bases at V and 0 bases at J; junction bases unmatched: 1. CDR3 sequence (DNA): TGCAGCGTAGGACAGGGAGCCAAAAACATTCAGTACTTC. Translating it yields CSVGQGAKNIQYF.

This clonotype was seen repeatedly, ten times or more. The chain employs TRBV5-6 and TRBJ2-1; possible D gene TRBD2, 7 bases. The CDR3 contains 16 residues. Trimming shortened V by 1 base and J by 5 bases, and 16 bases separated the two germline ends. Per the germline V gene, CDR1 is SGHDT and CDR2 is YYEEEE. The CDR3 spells CASSLLGASGNNEQFF. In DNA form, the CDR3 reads TGTGCCAGCAGCTTGTTGGGGGCTAGCGGCAACAATGAGCAGTTCTTC.

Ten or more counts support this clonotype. CDR3 sequence reads: CASGRLDANYGYTF. The DNA for the CDR3 is TGTGCCAGCGGCCGCCTGGATGCTAACTATGGCTACACCTTC. The gene calls are TRBV28 and TRBJ1-2; D gene unclear. From germline, CDR1 is MDHEN and CDR2 SYDVKM. V was cut by 8 bases and J by 0 bases, with 13 bases left in between. CDR3 size: 14 residues.

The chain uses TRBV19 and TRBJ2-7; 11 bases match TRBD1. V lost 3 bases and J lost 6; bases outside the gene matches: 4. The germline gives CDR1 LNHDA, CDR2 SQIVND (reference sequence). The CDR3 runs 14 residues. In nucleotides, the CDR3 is TGTGCCAGTAGTATGGGACAGGGGGTACGCGAGCAGTACTTC. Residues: CASSMGQGVREQYF.

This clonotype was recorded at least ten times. In DNA, the CDR3 is TGTGCCAGTGCTTGGGACAGCAAAAACATTCAGTACTTC. This encodes CASAWDSKNIQYF. The J gene is TRBJ2-4, the V gene TRBV6-1; TRBD1 matches 7 bases. Germline V gives CDR1 MNHNS, CDR2 SASEGT. After removal of 9 bases from V and 3 bases from J, the junction contained 5 bases not matched to a gene. CDR3 size: 13 residues.

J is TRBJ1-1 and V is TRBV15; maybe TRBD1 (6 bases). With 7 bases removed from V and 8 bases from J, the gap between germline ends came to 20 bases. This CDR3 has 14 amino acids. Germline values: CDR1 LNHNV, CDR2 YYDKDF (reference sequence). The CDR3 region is CATMWGGAVEEAFF. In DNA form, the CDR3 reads TGTGCCACCATGTGGGGGGGGGCGGTCGAGGAAGCTTTCTTT.

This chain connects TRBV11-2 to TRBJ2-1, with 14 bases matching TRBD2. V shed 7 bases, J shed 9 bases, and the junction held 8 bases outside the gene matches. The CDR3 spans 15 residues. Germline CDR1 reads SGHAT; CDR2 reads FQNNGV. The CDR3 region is CASIVGTSGSPEQFF. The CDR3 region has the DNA TGTGCCAGCATCGTGGGGACTAGCGGGAGTCCTGAGCAGTTCTTC.

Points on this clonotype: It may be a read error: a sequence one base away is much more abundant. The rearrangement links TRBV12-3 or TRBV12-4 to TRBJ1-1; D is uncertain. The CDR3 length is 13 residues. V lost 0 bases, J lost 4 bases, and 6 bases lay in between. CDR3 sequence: CASSLAEVTEAFF. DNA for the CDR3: TGTGCCAGCAGTTTAGCCGAGGTCACTGAAGCTTTCTTT.

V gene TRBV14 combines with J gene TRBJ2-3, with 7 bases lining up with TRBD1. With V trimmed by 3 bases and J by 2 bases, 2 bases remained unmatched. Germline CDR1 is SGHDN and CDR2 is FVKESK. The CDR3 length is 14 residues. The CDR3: CASSHGTATDTQYF. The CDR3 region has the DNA TGTGCCAGCAGCCACGGGACAGCCACAGATACGCAGTATTTT.

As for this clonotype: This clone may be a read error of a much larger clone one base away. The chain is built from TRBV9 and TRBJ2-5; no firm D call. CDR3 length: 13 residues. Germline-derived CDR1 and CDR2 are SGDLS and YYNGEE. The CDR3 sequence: CSSSVRHQETQYF. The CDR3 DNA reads TGTTCCAGCAGCGTACGACACCAAGAGACCCAGTACTTC.

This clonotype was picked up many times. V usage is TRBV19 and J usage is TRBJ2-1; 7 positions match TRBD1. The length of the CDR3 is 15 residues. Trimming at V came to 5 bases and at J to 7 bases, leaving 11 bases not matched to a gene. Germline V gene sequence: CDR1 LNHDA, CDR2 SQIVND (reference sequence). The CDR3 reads CASSPNRGLGNEQFF. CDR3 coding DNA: TGTGCCAGTAGTCCCAACAGGGGCTTAGGGAATGAGCAGTTCTTC.

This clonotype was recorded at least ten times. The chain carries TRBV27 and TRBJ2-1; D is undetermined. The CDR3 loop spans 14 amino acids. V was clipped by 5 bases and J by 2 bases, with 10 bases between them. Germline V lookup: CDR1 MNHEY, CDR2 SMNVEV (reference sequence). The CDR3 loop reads CASSAARAYNEQFF. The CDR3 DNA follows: TGTGCCAGCAGTGCCGCTCGCGCCTACAATGAGCAGTTCTTC.

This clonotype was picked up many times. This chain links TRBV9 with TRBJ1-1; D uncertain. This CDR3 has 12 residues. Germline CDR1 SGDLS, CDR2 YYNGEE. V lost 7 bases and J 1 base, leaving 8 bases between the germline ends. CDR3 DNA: TGTGCCAGCGGTCGGCCGAACACTGAAGCTTTCTTT. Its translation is CASGRPNTEAFF.

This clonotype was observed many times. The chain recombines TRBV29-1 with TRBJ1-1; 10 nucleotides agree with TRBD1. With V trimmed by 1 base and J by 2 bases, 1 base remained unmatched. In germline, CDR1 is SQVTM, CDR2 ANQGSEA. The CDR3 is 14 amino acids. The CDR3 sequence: CSVEGTGGNTEAFF. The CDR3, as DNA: TGCAGCGTTGAAGGGACAGGGGGAAACACTGAAGCTTTCTTT.

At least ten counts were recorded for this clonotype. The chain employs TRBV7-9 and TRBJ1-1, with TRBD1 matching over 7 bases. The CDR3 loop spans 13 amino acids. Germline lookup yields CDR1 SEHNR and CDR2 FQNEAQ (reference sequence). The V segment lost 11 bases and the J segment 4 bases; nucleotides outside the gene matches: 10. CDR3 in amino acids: CASGEGGITEAFF. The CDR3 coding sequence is TGTGCCTCCGGGGAAGGGGGCATCACTGAAGCTTTCTTT.

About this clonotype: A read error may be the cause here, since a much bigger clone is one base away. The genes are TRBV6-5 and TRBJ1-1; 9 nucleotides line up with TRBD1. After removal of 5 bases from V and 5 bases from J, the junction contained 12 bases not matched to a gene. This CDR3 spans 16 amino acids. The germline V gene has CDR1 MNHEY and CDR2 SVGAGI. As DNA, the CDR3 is TGTGCCAGCAGTACCTCGATGACAGGGGGGAAAACTGAAGCTTTCTTT. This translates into CASSTSMTGGKTEAFF.

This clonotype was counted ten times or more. DNA for the CDR3: TGTGCCAGCAGCTTAGCCCCGGGGACGGCCTTCTACACCTTC. Translated: CASSLAPGTAFYTF. The rearrangement uses TRBV7-2 and TRBJ1-2; D is perhaps TRBD1 (5 bases). V dropped 0 bases and J dropped 10 bases, with 15 bases sitting between them. This CDR3 has 14 residues. In germline, CDR1 is SGHTA, CDR2 FQGNSA.

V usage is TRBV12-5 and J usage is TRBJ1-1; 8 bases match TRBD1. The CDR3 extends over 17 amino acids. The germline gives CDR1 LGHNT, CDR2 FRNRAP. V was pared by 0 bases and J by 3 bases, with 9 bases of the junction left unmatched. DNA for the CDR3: TGTGCTAGTGGTTTGGTACGGGCAGGGGGCTCGGACACTGAAGCTTTCTTT. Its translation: CASGLVRAGGSDTEAFF.

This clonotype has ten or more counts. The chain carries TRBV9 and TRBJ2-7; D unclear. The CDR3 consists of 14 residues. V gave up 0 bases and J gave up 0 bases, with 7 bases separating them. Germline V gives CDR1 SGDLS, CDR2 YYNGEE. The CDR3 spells CASSVGQTSYEQYF. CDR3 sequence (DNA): TGTGCCAGCAGCGTAGGTCAGACCTCCTACGAGCAGTACTTC.

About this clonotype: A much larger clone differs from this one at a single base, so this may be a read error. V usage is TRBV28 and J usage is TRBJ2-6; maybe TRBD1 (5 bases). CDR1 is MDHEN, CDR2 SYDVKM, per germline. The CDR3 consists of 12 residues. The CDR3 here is CASGATTNFLTF. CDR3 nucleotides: TGTGCCAGCGGGGCAACGACCAACTTCCTGACTTTC.

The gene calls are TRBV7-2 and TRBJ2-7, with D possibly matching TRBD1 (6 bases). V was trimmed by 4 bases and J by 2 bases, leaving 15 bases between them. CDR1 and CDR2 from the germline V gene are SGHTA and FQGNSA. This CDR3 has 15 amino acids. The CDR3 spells CASSSRGAGAYEQYF. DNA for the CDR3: TGTGCCAGCAGCTCGCGAGGGGCAGGGGCCTACGAGCAGTACTTC.

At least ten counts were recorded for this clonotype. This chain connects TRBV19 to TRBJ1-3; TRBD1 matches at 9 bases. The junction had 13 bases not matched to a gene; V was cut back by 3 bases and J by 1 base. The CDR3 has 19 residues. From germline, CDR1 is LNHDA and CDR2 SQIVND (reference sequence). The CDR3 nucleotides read TGTGCCAGTAGTATCGGCGACGGGACAGGGATTCGTTCTGGAAACACCATATATTTT. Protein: CASSIGDGTGIRSGNTIYF.

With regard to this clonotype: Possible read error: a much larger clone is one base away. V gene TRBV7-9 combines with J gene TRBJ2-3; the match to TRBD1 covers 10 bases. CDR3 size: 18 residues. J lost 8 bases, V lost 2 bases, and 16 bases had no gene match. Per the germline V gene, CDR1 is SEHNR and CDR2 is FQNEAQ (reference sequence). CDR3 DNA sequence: TGTGCCAGCAGCTTATTGGCCTACCTCCGGACAGGGGGAAGTACGCAGTATTTT. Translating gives CASSLLAYLRTGGSTQYF.